Listed below are T cell receptor beta chains from one sample, sequenced in a study of T cell responses to AZD1222 COVID-19 vaccine. Sequenced by immunoSEQ multiplex PCR; TCRdb stores in-frame clones only, minus some. The sample has roughly 150,000 clones; approximately 90% are singletons. The sequencing used peripheral blood, collected 28 days after the second AZD1222 dose. These TCRs come from an adult who received the AZD1222 COVID-19 vaccine. Both conserved end residues are part of each CDR3. D genes are given only for firm matches. Not every row has a clone size; where given, it reads once, few, many or a size class.

size	D	length	V	J	CDR3	DNA
NA	NA	15	TRBV5-6	TRBJ1-4	CASSFGRAGREKLFF	TGTGCCAGCAGCTTTGGAAGGGCCGGGCGGGAAAAACTGTTTTTT
NA	TRBD1	15	TRBV6-5	TRBJ2-3	CASSPTGAITDTQYF	TGTGCCAGCAGTCCTACAGGGGCGATAACAGATACGCAGTATTTT
NA	NA	15	TRBV2	TRBJ2-3	CASTAGVSGTDTQYF	TGTGCCAGCACTGCAGGGGTGTCTGGCACAGATACGCAGTATTTT
NA	TRBD1	17	TRBV5-1	TRBJ2-6	CASSRGQGNSGANVLTF	TGCGCCAGCAGCAGGGGACAGGGAAACTCTGGGGCCAACGTCCTGACTTTC
NA	NA	14	TRBV3-1/TRBV3-2	TRBJ1-2	CASSPGYGERGYTF	TGTGCCAGCAGCCCAGGGTATGGGGAACGTGGCTACACCTTC
NA	NA	14	TRBV7-6	TRBJ1-5	CASSLTGINQPQHF	TGTGCCAGCAGCTTGACAGGAATCAATCAGCCCCAGCATTTT
few	NA	20	TRBV23-1	TRBJ1-1	CASSLFRRAGIPVGNTEAFF	TGCGCCAGCAGTCTGTTCCGAAGAGCAGGGATCCCTGTGGGGAACACTGAAGCTTTCTTT
NA	NA	11	TRBV12-3/TRBV12-4	TRBJ1-1	CASNPSTEAFF	TGTGCCAGCAACCCGAGCACTGAAGCTTTCTTT
NA	TRBD1	14	TRBV10-3	TRBJ1-2	CAISDGTGYYGYTF	TGTGCCATCAGTGACGGGACAGGGTACTATGGCTACACCTTC
NA	NA	14	TRBV5-6	TRBJ1-1	CASSPGPANTEAFF	TGTGCCAGCAGCCCGGGGCCAGCCAACACTGAAGCTTTCTTT
once	TRBD1	15	TRBV19	TRBJ2-7	CASSRGPGQGYEQYF	TGTGCCAGTAGTAGGGGCCCGGGACAGGGATACGAGCAGTACTTC
NA	NA	15	TRBV7-2	TRBJ1-5	CASSPLGAGNQPQHF	TGTGCCAGCAGCCCATTGGGAGCTGGCAATCAGCCCCAGCATTTT
NA	NA	13	TRBV25-1	TRBJ1-5	CASSDTGNQPQHF	TGTGCCAGCAGTGATACAGGAAATCAGCCCCAGCATTTT
NA	NA	13	TRBV5-4	TRBJ1-1	CASSLKGNTEAFF	TGTGCCAGCAGCTTGAAGGGGAACACTGAAGCTTTCTTT
NA	NA	15	TRBV5-6	TRBJ2-1	CASSISLSSYNEQFF	TGTGCCAGCAGCATATCCCTAAGCTCCTACAATGAGCAGTTCTTC